This is a list of T cell receptor beta chains from one sample in a study of identical twins. TCRdb redid the calling of the 5' RACE reads with MiXCR, one entry per CDR3 protein. The sample has about 470,000 distinct CDR3 sequences, approximately 24% seen once. These data were also filed under a second study, of T cells expressing NK-cell markers.

The sample consisted of CD4+ T cells sorted from blood. The origin of the receptors is a woman aged 18-29 years in good health. Both conserved end residues are part of each CDR3. D genes are given only for firm matches.

j_call: TRBJ2-2; v_call: TRBV4-3; d_call: TRBD2; cdr3_length: 17; cdr3_aa: CASSQELAVAGGGELFF
j_call: TRBJ1-2; v_call: TRBV4-3; d_call: NA; cdr3_length: 15; cdr3_aa: CASSQLTRGTYGYTF
j_call: TRBJ2-1; v_call: TRBV12-5; d_call: NA; cdr3_length: 15; cdr3_aa: CASGLAPSAPVEQFF
j_call: TRBJ2-1; v_call: TRBV20-1; d_call: TRBD2; cdr3_length: 14; cdr3_aa: CSARPGRVYNEQFF
j_call: TRBJ2-7; v_call: TRBV20-1; d_call: NA; cdr3_length: 14; cdr3_aa: CSARVTGQRYEQYF
j_call: TRBJ2-7; v_call: TRBV20-1; d_call: NA; cdr3_length: 14; cdr3_aa: CSAIPGHSRVEQYF
j_call: TRBJ1-1; v_call: TRBV29-1; d_call: NA; cdr3_length: 13; cdr3_aa: CSGARSGGTEAFF
j_call: TRBJ2-7; v_call: TRBV20-1; d_call: NA; cdr3_length: 12; cdr3_aa: CSASGRGDEQYF
j_call: TRBJ2-5; v_call: TRBV7-9; d_call: TRBD1; cdr3_length: 17; cdr3_aa: CASSLKGALTIRETQYF
j_call: TRBJ2-3; v_call: TRBV15; d_call: NA; cdr3_length: 16; cdr3_aa: CATSRGLAEVTDTQYF
j_call: TRBJ2-5; v_call: TRBV7-9; d_call: NA; cdr3_length: 14; cdr3_aa: CASSSLGSRETQYF
j_call: TRBJ2-1; v_call: TRBV20-1; d_call: NA; cdr3_length: 13; cdr3_aa: CSARGSPYNEQFF
j_call: TRBJ2-2; v_call: TRBV9; d_call: NA; cdr3_length: 15; cdr3_aa: CASSVEGTADGELFF
j_call: TRBJ1-2; v_call: TRBV10-3; d_call: NA; cdr3_length: 13; cdr3_aa: CAISERAGYGYTF
j_call: TRBJ2-3; v_call: TRBV20-1; d_call: TRBD2; cdr3_length: 16; cdr3_aa: CSARPPGGGPTDTQYF
j_call: TRBJ2-1; v_call: TRBV6-5; d_call: TRBD2; cdr3_length: 15; cdr3_aa: CASSYWGGGSNEQFF
j_call: TRBJ2-3; v_call: TRBV20-1; d_call: NA; cdr3_length: 13; cdr3_aa: CSARKEGPDTQYF
j_call: TRBJ2-7; v_call: TRBV7-2; d_call: NA; cdr3_length: 15; cdr3_aa: CASSPTAVGAYEQYF
j_call: TRBJ2-7; v_call: TRBV6-5; d_call: TRBD2; cdr3_length: 14; cdr3_aa: CASSLLAGTYEQYF
j_call: TRBJ1-5; v_call: TRBV23-1; d_call: NA; cdr3_length: 13; cdr3_aa: CASSQVENQPQHF
j_call: TRBJ2-1; v_call: TRBV27; d_call: NA; cdr3_length: 14; cdr3_aa: CASSFWRDSNEQFF
j_call: TRBJ1-6; v_call: TRBV9; d_call: NA; cdr3_length: 16; cdr3_aa: CASSSQTSSYNSPLHF
j_call: TRBJ2-3; v_call: TRBV5-1; d_call: TRBD2; cdr3_length: 16; cdr3_aa: CASSPEVAGGSDTQYF
j_call: TRBJ2-3; v_call: TRBV19; d_call: NA; cdr3_length: 15; cdr3_aa: CANSISDALTDTQYF
j_call: TRBJ1-3; v_call: TRBV7-2; d_call: NA; cdr3_length: 17; cdr3_aa: CASSLSSGGSSGNTIYF
j_call: TRBJ1-1; v_call: TRBV20-1; d_call: TRBD1; cdr3_length: 14; cdr3_aa: CSANKLGQGTEAFF
j_call: TRBJ2-5; v_call: TRBV7-7; d_call: TRBD2; cdr3_length: 16; cdr3_aa: CASSLGGGPLQETQYF
j_call: TRBJ1-1; v_call: TRBV7-8; d_call: TRBD1; cdr3_length: 13; cdr3_aa: CASRGQGPQGAFF
j_call: TRBJ2-3; v_call: TRBV3-1; d_call: NA; cdr3_length: 17; cdr3_aa: CASSRLTPQRSTDTQYF
j_call: TRBJ1-4; v_call: TRBV6-5; d_call: NA; cdr3_length: 16; cdr3_aa: CASSLGRGRGNEKLFF
j_call: TRBJ1-2; v_call: TRBV29-1; d_call: NA; cdr3_length: 10; cdr3_aa: CSVDVVGYTF
j_call: TRBJ1-6; v_call: TRBV12-3/TRBV12-4; d_call: TRBD1; cdr3_length: 14; cdr3_aa: CASRKQGAGSPLHF
j_call: TRBJ1-5; v_call: TRBV29-1; d_call: NA; cdr3_length: 13; cdr3_aa: CSVSRGSNQPQHF
j_call: TRBJ2-7; v_call: TRBV5-5; d_call: NA; cdr3_length: 16; cdr3_aa: CASSSHNRASSYEQYF
j_call: TRBJ2-5; v_call: TRBV12-3/TRBV12-4; d_call: TRBD1; cdr3_length: 13; cdr3_aa: CASSWTGRETQYF
j_call: TRBJ1-2; v_call: TRBV9; d_call: NA; cdr3_length: 16; cdr3_aa: CASSVDGGGANYGYTF
j_call: TRBJ2-6; v_call: TRBV5-1; d_call: TRBD1; cdr3_length: 17; cdr3_aa: CASSSDRGLTGANVLTF
j_call: TRBJ1-1; v_call: TRBV11-3; d_call: NA; cdr3_length: 15; cdr3_aa: CASSFPGGKRTEAFF
j_call: TRBJ1-1; v_call: TRBV12-3/TRBV12-4; d_call: NA; cdr3_length: 13; cdr3_aa: CASSFKQGTEAFF
j_call: TRBJ2-1; v_call: TRBV5-1; d_call: TRBD1; cdr3_length: 14; cdr3_aa: CATTPDREWNEQFF
j_call: TRBJ2-7; v_call: TRBV6-1; d_call: NA; cdr3_length: 13; cdr3_aa: CASSIKQHYEQYF
j_call: TRBJ1-1; v_call: TRBV20-1; d_call: NA; cdr3_length: 13; cdr3_aa: CSASGHKNTEAFF
j_call: TRBJ1-2; v_call: TRBV12-3/TRBV12-4; d_call: NA; cdr3_length: 14; cdr3_aa: CASSLGQGLGGYTF
j_call: TRBJ2-3; v_call: TRBV6-2/TRBV6-3; d_call: NA; cdr3_length: 12; cdr3_aa: CASSYATGTQYF
j_call: TRBJ2-1; v_call: TRBV12-3/TRBV12-4; d_call: TRBD2; cdr3_length: 13; cdr3_aa: CASKAAGVGEQFF
j_call: TRBJ1-5; v_call: TRBV12-3/TRBV12-4; d_call: NA; cdr3_length: 12; cdr3_aa: CASSLPPQPQHF
j_call: TRBJ2-3; v_call: TRBV7-9; d_call: TRBD2; cdr3_length: 16; cdr3_aa: CASSPTLTSGIGTQYF
j_call: TRBJ2-2; v_call: TRBV7-6; d_call: TRBD1; cdr3_length: 14; cdr3_aa: CASKQGWSTGELFF
j_call: TRBJ2-1; v_call: TRBV20-1; d_call: TRBD2; cdr3_length: 19; cdr3_aa: CSARTLLAGGLSSYNEQFF
j_call: TRBJ1-1; v_call: TRBV5-1; d_call: NA; cdr3_length: 14; cdr3_aa: CASSSGARGTEAFF